This T cell receptor beta chain was documented in a study of CD4+ T cells in melanoma. This table comes from immunoSEQ multiplex PCR, and its TCRdb copy is limited to in-frame clones, with some not included. Here the sample spans fewer than 55,000 clones, 85% to 90% being singletons. To note about this clone: The same CDR3 also results from other DNA sequences found in this sample.

The CDR3 loop spans 11 amino acids. Germline loops: CDR1 SQVTM, CDR2 ANQGSEA. Deletions cut 7 bases from V and 5 bases from J, with 12 bases between. This TCR was sampled from a human donor with melanoma. Material: peripheral blood. The V and J genes are TRBV29-1 and TRBJ2-7; D may be TRBD1 (6 bases). DNA for the CDR3: TGCAGCGGGGGGCAGGCCCACGAGCAGTACTTC. Translating gives CSGGQAHEQYF.